Included here is one TCR beta chain sequence, with context. The antigen is not known. Combining a sample-barcoded 5' primer with a J-beta primer mix, a second PCR ran for 7 to 11 cycles. TCRdb passed the 5' RACE reads through MiXCR, listing each CDR3 protein once. The sample consists of 1.2 million to 1.5 million distinct CDR3 sequences, around 59% of them appearing once. This record comes from a study of blood T cells in healthy people across ages. The study's findings and limits: The study found more naive CD4+ cells and higher diversity in long-lived than aged donors. Strong correlation was found linking TCR beta diversity to naive T cell percentage. Significant beta diversity loss was already apparent by age roughly 38, declining roughly linearly.

Looked up from germline, CDR1 is MNHEY and CDR2 is SMNVEV (reference sequence). The CDR3 spans 15 residues. The V and J ends lost 5 bases and 6 bases respectively, with 17 bases between them. V gene TRBV27 combines with J gene TRBJ1-5; D is possibly TRBD1 (6 bases). This receptor was obtained from a man aged 18-30 years in good health. The specimen sequenced was blood. CDR3 loop: CASSRTGGEAQPQHF. In nucleotides, the CDR3 is TGTGCCAGCAGTAGGACGGGGGGCGAGGCTCAGCCCCAGCATTTT.